The 10 T cell receptor beta chains presented below share a single source sample, sequenced in a study of T cell repertoires in cytomegalovirus infection. TCRdb itself ran the reads through MiXCR, one entry per CDR3 protein. The data hold a few hundred thousand distinct CDR3 sequences, with roughly 17% observed a single time. The source material was PBMCs. The receptors were sampled from a human donor in good health (CMV status not recorded). Some clones in this sample may be carry-over from other donors' samples.

This clonotype has only a few counts. The chain has TRBV6-1 and TRBJ2-5, with 7 bases aligning to TRBD1. CDR3 length: 16 amino acids. The junction had 17 bases not matched to a gene; V was cut back by 6 bases and J by 7 bases. Per the germline V gene, CDR1 is MNHNS and CDR2 is SASEGT. CDR3 DNA sequence: TGTGCCAGCAGGAGCGTTGACAGGGCCGCAGGGGCGACCCAGTACTTC. Translating it yields CASRSVDRAAGATQYF.

V usage is TRBV4-1 and J usage is TRBJ2-3; D might be TRBD2 (6 bases). Germline CDR1 and CDR2: MGHRA and YSYEKL. The CDR3 spans 14 residues. Trimming shortened V by 4 bases and J by 1 base, and 9 bases separated the two germline ends. CDR3 in DNA: TGCGCCAGCAGCCGGGGGACTGGCACAGATACGCAGTATTTT. This sequence encodes CASSRGTGTDTQYF.

In its sample, this clonotype was seen a few times. The V gene is TRBV4-1, the J gene TRBJ1-4; D is ambiguous. Trimming removed 1 base at V and 8 bases at J, with 20 bases between. The germline gives CDR1 MGHRA, CDR2 YSYEKL. The CDR3 extends over 17 amino acids. CDR3 protein: CASSQVRGRVSGEKLFF. The DNA of the CDR3 is TGCGCCAGCAGCCAAGTCCGAGGGAGAGTTAGCGGGGAAAAACTGTTTTTT.

In this sample, this clonotype turned up a few times. V is TRBV12-3 or TRBV12-4 and J is TRBJ2-5; D call uncertain. CDR3 length: 15 amino acids. Trimming stripped 7 bases from V and 1 base from J, with 16 bases between. In nucleotides, the CDR3 is TGTGCCAGCACCCCCAATCTGGTCGGCCAAGAGACCCAGTACTTC. This encodes CASTPNLVGQETQYF.

The V and J genes are TRBV4-3 and TRBJ2-7; 9 nucleotides line up with TRBD2. J was trimmed by 5 bases and V by 7 bases; bases with no gene match: 9. The germline gives CDR1 LGHNA, CDR2 YSLEER. CDR3 size: 14 residues. The CDR3 region is CASKRERGVHEQYF. The CDR3 region has the DNA TGCGCCAGCAAAAGGGAGCGGGGGGTCCACGAGCAGTACTTC.

This chain connects TRBV5-4 to TRBJ2-2; 7 bases align to TRBD1. Trimming removed 0 bases from V and 5 bases from J; junction bases left unmatched: 7. This CDR3 has 16 residues. Per germline, CDR1 SGHNT and CDR2 YYREEE (reference sequence). Here the CDR3 reads CASSLDIGGATGELFF. The CDR3 bases are TGTGCCAGCAGCTTGGATATAGGGGGCGCGACCGGGGAGCTGTTTTTT. Full variable domain (rest looked up from reference TRBV5-4 and TRBJ2-2): ETGVTQSPTHLIKTRGQQVTLRCSSQSGHNTVSWYQQALGQGPQFIFQYYREEENGRGNFPPRFSGLQFPNYSSELNVNALELDDSALYLCASSLDIGGATGELFFGEGSRLTVL.

This clonotype was seen ten or more times. The CDR3 loop reads CASSDNRGPYGYTF. In DNA form, the CDR3 reads TGTGCCAGCAGTGACAACAGGGGGCCTTATGGCTACACCTTC. The chain combines TRBV6-1 with TRBJ1-2; 9 nucleotides match TRBD1. The CDR3 runs to 14 residues. The V gene end was trimmed by 3 bases and the J gene end by 5 bases; junction bases not matched to a gene: 4. Germline CDR1 MNHNS, CDR2 SASEGT.

This clonotype was counted a few times. The rearrangement links TRBV6-1 to TRBJ2-7, with a tentative D call TRBD2 (6 bases). V shed 6 bases and J shed 6 bases, with 9 bases lying between them. CDR1 and CDR2 from the germline V gene are MNHNS and SASEGT. This CDR3 spans 11 amino acids. DNA of the CDR3: TGTGCCAGCAGGGCCGGGGGCGAGCAGTACTTC. This sequence encodes CASRAGGEQYF.

By sample fraction, this clonotype is medium-sized. The rearrangement uses TRBV4-2 and TRBJ1-1; 8 bases agree with TRBD1. Trimming cost V 4 bases and J 11 bases; bases outside gene matches: 6. There are 12 residues in the CDR3. Germline CDR1 and CDR2: LGHNA and YNFKEQ. The DNA of the CDR3 is TGTGCCAGCAGCCTAGACAGGGGAATGGCTTTCTTT. Its protein product is CASSLDRGMAFF.

V gene TRBV20-1 combines with J gene TRBJ2-7, with D perhaps TRBD1 (5 bases). Per germline, CDR1 DFQATT and CDR2 SNEGSKA (reference sequence). This CDR3 has 12 amino acids. Trimming removed 5 bases at V and 5 bases at J, with 13 bases between. As DNA, the CDR3 is TGCAGTGCTCACCATCAGGGTCACGAGCAGTACTTC. Translation gives CSAHHQGHEQYF.